The rows below give T cell receptor beta chains drawn from one sample of a study of cytomegalovirus exposure and HLA in healthy donors. The assay was immunoSEQ multiplex PCR, and TCRdb's table has in-frame clones only and misses some. Found here are 110,000 to 150,000 clones, 65% to 85% of them singletons; the top ten hold about 7%. Sequencing was done on a sample of PBMCs. These receptor sequences come from a man younger than 45 in good health and CMV-seronegative. CDR3s include the opening cysteine and the closing phenylalanine or tryptophan. Each record gives: J gene, clone size, D gene, CDR3 length, V gene, CDR3 protein, CDR3 DNA. A D gene is named only where the DNA matches it firmly. Some rows have no size entry. The others give once, few or many, or a class for an expanded clone.

TRBJ2-3 | once | TRBD2 | 15 | TRBV12-5 | CASGLGLADADTQYF | TGTGCTAGTGGTTTAGGTCTAGCGGATGCAGATACGCAGTATTTT
TRBJ2-5 | once | TRBD1 | 16 | TRBV5-6 | CASSLTGQGGGETQYF | TGTGCCAGCAGCTTAACCGGACAGGGAGGCGGTGAGACCCAGTACTTC
TRBJ2-7 | . | . | 14 | TRBV5-1 | CASSLIQGPYEQYF | TGCGCCAGCAGCTTGATACAGGGCCCCTACGAGCAGTACTTC
TRBJ2-5 | . | TRBD2 | 14 | TRBV2 | CASSDSGGLETQYF | TGTGCCAGCAGTGACAGCGGGGGTCTAGAGACCCAGTACTTC
TRBJ1-2 | . | TRBD1 | 13 | TRBV11-2 | CASRPGTGGGYTF | TGTGCCAGCAGGCCCGGGACAGGGGGCGGCTACACCTTC
TRBJ2-5 | . | TRBD1 | 15 | TRBV7-8 | CASSSRQGAGETQYF | TGTGCCAGCAGCTCCCGACAGGGGGCGGGGGAGACCCAGTACTTC
TRBJ1-2 | . | . | 14 | TRBV6-4 | CASSPGQGTYGYTF | TGTGCCAGCAGCCCGGGGCAGGGGACCTATGGCTACACCTTC
TRBJ1-1 | . | . | 15 | TRBV11-2 | CASSSRVQFNTEAFF | TGTGCCAGCAGCTCGCGTGTACAGTTCAACACTGAAGCTTTCTTT
TRBJ2-3 | . | TRBD1 | 13 | TRBV19 | CASRDRASDTQYF | TGTGCCAGTAGGGACAGGGCCTCAGATACGCAGTATTTT
TRBJ1-1 | . | . | 12 | TRBV7-9 | CASSLVGEEAFF | TGTGCCAGCAGCTTAGTTGGGGAGGAAGCTTTCTTT
TRBJ2-5 | . | TRBD1 | 14 | TRBV7-9 | CASSLADRRETQYF | TGTGCCAGCAGCTTAGCGGACAGGCGAGAGACCCAGTACTTC
TRBJ2-5 | . | . | 20 | TRBV15 | CATSRRRTTRDHGVGETQYF | TGTGCCACCAGCAGACGACGGACTACCCGGGACCACGGGGTGGGGGAGACCCAGTACTTC
TRBJ2-5 | . | TRBD1 | 14 | TRBV2 | CASSVDRGRETQYF | TGTGCCAGCAGTGTGGACAGGGGTCGAGAGACCCAGTACTTC
TRBJ1-2 | . | . | 15 | TRBV4-1 | CASSQEWPLPPAYTF | TGCGCCAGCAGCCAAGAATGGCCGTTACCCCCTGCCTACACCTTC
TRBJ2-1 | . | TRBD2 | 14 | TRBV6-5 | CASRTSGGPNEQFF | TGTGCCAGCAGGACTAGCGGGGGTCCAAATGAGCAGTTCTTC
TRBJ1-1 | . | TRBD1 | 12 | TRBV4-2 | CASSTGGTEAFF | TGTGCCAGCAGCACAGGGGGGACTGAAGCTTTCTTT
TRBJ1-4 | . | . | 14 | TRBV28 | CASSPRGGEEKLFF | TGTGCCAGCAGTCCGAGGGGGGGGGAAGAAAAACTGTTTTTT
TRBJ2-7 | . | . | 12 | TRBV7-9 | CASSLDGIPQYF | TGTGCCAGCAGCTTAGACGGGATACCCCAGTACTTC
TRBJ2-4 | . | TRBD1 | 13 | TRBV28 | CASSTSLRDSQYF | TGTGCCAGCAGTACCTCTCTTAGGGACAGTCAGTACTTC
TRBJ2-7 | . | TRBD1 | 13 | TRBV29-1 | CSVEGTGGGEQYF | TGCAGCGTTGAGGGGACAGGGGGCGGTGAGCAGTACTTC
TRBJ2-7 | . | TRBD1 | 15 | TRBV7-8 | CASSFPGQGGYEQYF | TGTGCCAGCAGCTTTCCGGGACAGGGTGGTTACGAGCAGTACTTC
TRBJ1-5 | once | . | 15 | TRBV4-1 | CASSRSQGLNQPQHF | TGCGCCAGCAGCCGATCACAGGGCCTCAATCAGCCCCAGCATTTT
TRBJ2-1 | . | TRBD2 | 16 | TRBV7-6 | CASSRPRLARHNEQFF | TGTGCCAGCAGCCGGCCTCGACTAGCGCGACACAATGAGCAGTTCTTC
TRBJ1-5 | . | . | 16 | TRBV28 | CASSFPPGQPNQPQHF | TGTGCCAGCAGTTTTCCCCCCGGACAGCCGAATCAGCCCCAGCATTTT
TRBJ1-5 | . | . | 16 | TRBV2 | CASSPPPGGDNQPQHF | TGTGCCAGCAGCCCCCCCCCGGGAGGTGACAATCAGCCCCAGCATTTT
TRBJ1-5 | . | . | 14 | TRBV6-1 | CASTDRSSNQPQHF | TGTGCCAGCACTGACAGGTCTAGCAATCAGCCCCAGCATTTT
TRBJ2-3 | . | . | 18 | TRBV7-9 | CASSLGTLTNLIRDTQYF | TGTGCCAGCAGCTTAGGAACTTTGACAAACCTCATTAGGGATACGCAGTATTTT
TRBJ1-2 | . | . | 15 | TRBV4-1 | CASSPPPGSDRGYTF | TGCGCCAGCAGCCCCCCGCCAGGTAGCGATCGTGGCTACACCTTC
TRBJ2-5 | . | TRBD1 | 14 | TRBV6-1 | CASSVYRGQETQYF | TGTGCCAGCAGTGTCTACAGGGGACAAGAGACCCAGTACTTC
TRBJ2-3 | . | TRBD1 | 14 | TRBV2 | CASSLGTGGDTQYF | TGTGCCAGCAGTCTCGGGACAGGGGGGGATACGCAGTATTTT
TRBJ2-7 | . | TRBD1 | 15 | TRBV5-1 | CASSPAGDRAYEQYF | TGCGCCAGCAGCCCCGCAGGGGACAGGGCCTACGAGCAGTACTTC
TRBJ2-5 | . | TRBD2 | 15 | TRBV28 | CASSPLSGGPRAQYF | TGTGCCAGCAGTCCTCTCAGCGGGGGGCCCAGGGCCCAGTACTTC
TRBJ2-2 | . | TRBD2 | 17 | TRBV5-1 | CASSFLLAGGSTGELFF | TGCGCCAGCAGCTTTCTATTAGCGGGGGGATCCACCGGGGAGCTGTTTTTT
TRBJ1-4 | . | . | 14 | TRBV9 | CASSLRQEKEKLFF | TGTGCCAGCAGCCTCCGACAGGAGAAGGAAAAACTGTTTTTT
TRBJ1-5 | . | . | 18 | TRBV2 | CASSVGGSRSYSNQPQHF | TGTGCCAGCAGTGTTGGAGGGTCCCGGAGTTATAGCAATCAGCCCCAGCATTTT
TRBJ2-7 | . | . | 11 | TRBV27 | CASRVADEQYF | TGTGCCAGCAGGGTGGCTGACGAGCAGTACTTC
TRBJ2-7 | . | TRBD2 | 15 | TRBV11-3 | CASSSRLAGRYEQYF | TGTGCCAGCAGTTCCAGACTAGCGGGGCGATACGAGCAGTACTTC
TRBJ2-7 | . | . | 13 | TRBV2 | CASSTTPGAEQYF | TGTGCCAGCAGTACTACCCCAGGGGCGGAGCAGTACTTC
TRBJ1-5 | . | . | 12 | TRBV28 | CASSQAGQPQHF | TGTGCCAGCAGTCAGGCGGGTCAGCCCCAGCATTTT
TRBJ1-5 | . | TRBD1 | 14 | TRBV5-1 | CASSLGDRNQPQHF | TGCGCCAGCAGCTTGGGGGACAGGAATCAGCCCCAGCATTTT
TRBJ1-1 | . | . | 13 | TRBV7-9 | CASSPSPGTEAFF | TGTGCCAGCAGCCCGTCTCCAGGGACTGAAGCTTTCTTT
TRBJ2-1 | . | TRBD2 | 16 | TRBV9 | CASSASGGNSYNEQFF | TGTGCCAGCAGCGCTAGCGGGGGCAACTCCTACAATGAGCAGTTCTTC
TRBJ1-5 | . | . | 14 | TRBV10-3 | CAISDADRNQPQHF | TGTGCCATCAGTGACGCGGACAGAAATCAGCCCCAGCATTTT
TRBJ2-3 | many | TRBD2 | 16 | TRBV4-1 | CASIPGLAGVSDTQYF | TGCGCCAGCATCCCGGGACTAGCGGGAGTGTCAGATACGCAGTATTTT
TRBJ2-1 | . | TRBD2 | 14 | TRBV2 | CASKLAGLYNEQFF | TGTGCCAGCAAGCTAGCGGGACTCTACAATGAGCAGTTCTTC
TRBJ2-3 | . | TRBD2 | 15 | TRBV7-6 | CASSLSTSGTDTQYF | TGTGCCAGCAGCTTAAGTACTAGCGGCACAGATACGCAGTATTTT
TRBJ1-2 | few | TRBD1 | 16 | TRBV19 | CASSRSVSQGAGGYTF | TGTGCCAGTAGCCGCTCGGTATCTCAGGGGGCTGGTGGCTACACCTTC
TRBJ1-1 | . | TRBD1 | 16 | TRBV18 | CASSPNRGTGGTEAFF | TGTGCCAGCTCACCCAACAGGGGGACAGGGGGCACTGAAGCTTTCTTT
TRBJ2-5 | . | . | 16 | TRBV28 | CASSPRKSGAKETQYF | TGTGCCAGCAGCCCCAGGAAAAGCGGAGCTAAAGAGACCCAGTACTTC
TRBJ1-3 | . | TRBD1 | 14 | TRBV28 | CASSSQGARNTIYF | TGTGCCAGCAGTTCACAGGGGGCAAGAAACACCATATATTTT
TRBJ1-3 | . | TRBD1 | 16 | TRBV2 | CASSGQGPSSGNTIYF | TGTGCCAGCAGTGGACAGGGTCCCAGCTCTGGAAACACCATATATTTT
TRBJ1-2 | . | . | 13 | TRBV5-6 | CASSLWATDGYTF | TGTGCCAGCAGCTTATGGGCGACGGATGGCTACACCTTC
TRBJ1-5 | few | TRBD1 | 14 | TRBV28 | CAARRDRVDLAQHF | TGTGCCGCACGCCGGGACAGGGTCGATCTGGCCCAGCATTTT
TRBJ1-5 | . | TRBD1 | 15 | TRBV6-5 | CASSRDREADQPQHF | TGTGCCAGCAGTCGGGACAGGGAGGCCGATCAGCCCCAGCATTTT